This T cell receptor (beta chain) was identified during a study of post-analysis software for immune sequencing data. General observations from the study: Controls showed lower frequencies than patients for roughly 5 TRBV segments, and TRBV5-6, TRBV5-1 and TRBV20-1 were among these.

As for this clonotype: The antigen remains undetermined.

V gave up 3 bases and J gave up 2 bases, with 21 bases separating them. Germline V gene data show CDR1 as DFQATT and CDR2 as SNEGSKA (reference sequence). The CDR3 has 17 amino acids. Unique-molecular-identifier-tagged TCR beta cDNA libraries were used. Each batch of about 0.95 to 10 million T cells produced 500,000 to 600,000 cDNA molecules. TCRdb used MiXCR to reprocess the PCR reads, holding one entry per CDR3 protein. Of roughly 670,000 distinct CDR3 sequences listed, approximately 60% were seen once; the top ten hold approximately 10%. The receptor was isolated from a girl under 10 years old with multiple sclerosis. The specimen sequenced was blood. V and J are TRBV20-1 and TRBJ2-3; a possible D gene is TRBD2 (6 bases). The CDR3 DNA sequence: TGCAGTGCTAGCTCGCTAGCGAGCCCTATCCTCACAGATACGCAGTATTTT. It is translated as CSASSLASPILTDTQYF.